The 24 T cell receptor beta chains presented below share a single source sample, sequenced in a study of blood T cell repertoires in COVID-19. Clones were read by immunoSEQ multiplex PCR, and TCRdb kept only the in-frame ones, dropping some. The sample shows roughly 200,000 clones, 70% to 90% of them seen only once. The sequenced material came from PBMCs or T cells enriched from blood (not recorded which). The receptors derive from a woman in her forties or fifties in a cohort exposed to, infected with or recovered from COVID-19 (not recorded which).

V gene TRBV4-1 combines with J gene TRBJ2-7, with a weak D call TRBD2 (6 bases). V lost 4 bases and J lost 3, with 16 bases in between. Germline assignment: CDR1 MGHRA and CDR2 YSYEKL. CDR3 size: 15 residues. The CDR3 DNA is TGCGCCAGCAGCCCCCAATACGGGGGACTCTACGAGCAGTACTTC. Encoded protein: CASSPQYGGLYEQYF.

The CDR3 DNA reads TGTGCCAGCAGTTTCCGGACAGGGCCCATGAACACTGAAGCTTTCTTT. It is translated as CASSFRTGPMNTEAFF. The rearrangement uses TRBV6-5 and TRBJ1-1; 8 bases are shared with TRBD1. This CDR3 has 16 amino acids. After removal of 4 bases from V and 0 bases from J, the junction contained 7 bases not matched to a gene. Germline V gene data show CDR1 as MNHEY and CDR2 as SVGAGI.

The CDR3 here is CASSLRAGQPQHF. CDR3 bases: TGTGCCAGCAGCCTGAGGGCGGGTCAGCCCCAGCATTTT. The rearrangement joins TRBV9 to TRBJ1-5; D is ambiguous. The V gene lost 4 bases and the J gene lost 6 bases, with 11 bases spanning the gap. Germline lookup yields CDR1 SGDLS and CDR2 YYNGEE. The CDR3 has 13 residues.

The chain employs TRBV2 and TRBJ2-3; D is undetermined. Trimming stripped 8 bases from V and 4 bases from J, with 13 bases between. This CDR3 comprises 13 residues. Germline CDR1 is SNHLY and CDR2 is FYNNEI. The DNA for the CDR3 is TGTGCCAGCGCAGGCGATGTGGCAGATACGCAGTATTTT. It specifies CASAGDVADTQYF.

A single count supports this clone. The V and J genes are TRBV7-3 and TRBJ2-3, with TRBD1 as a possible D gene (5 bases). Deletions cut 6 bases from V and 6 bases from J, with 13 bases between. The CDR3 is made up of 13 amino acids. Germline V gene data show CDR1 as SGHTA and CDR2 as FQGTGA. This CDR3 reads CASRPDGADTQYF. DNA of the CDR3: TGTGCCAGCAGGCCGGATGGGGCGGATACGCAGTATTTT.

This clone was seen a few times. The V and J genes are TRBV5-4 and TRBJ1-2; D is ambiguous. The CDR3 length is 13 residues. V dropped 4 bases and J dropped 4 bases, with 11 bases sitting between them. Germline assignment: CDR1 SGHNT and CDR2 YYREEE (reference sequence). The CDR3 loop is CASSADTLYGYTF. CDR3 DNA sequence: TGTGCCAGCAGCGCGGATACCCTCTATGGCTACACCTTC.

The chain employs TRBV30 and TRBJ1-6; TRBD1 agrees at 9 bases. The CDR3 runs 15 residues. Germline V gives CDR1 GTSNPN, CDR2 SVGIG (reference sequence). The junction had 9 bases not matched to a gene; V was cut back by 4 bases and J by 8 bases. CDR3 bases: TGTGCCTGGAACCAACAGGGGGCGGGTTATTCACCCCTCCACTTT. Encoded protein: CAWNQQGAGYSPLHF.

V and J are TRBV6-5 and TRBJ1-2, with no clear D. V gave up 7 bases and J gave up 3 bases, with 15 bases separating them. CDR1 MNHEY and CDR2 SVGAGI come from the germline V gene. The length of the CDR3 is 14 residues. CDR3 sequence (DNA): TGTGCCAGCACCCGGGGAGAAAAAGACTATGGCTACACCTTC. Translating gives CASTRGEKDYGYTF.

The J gene is TRBJ1-2, the V gene TRBV2; maybe TRBD1 (5 bases). Germline V lookup: CDR1 SNHLY, CDR2 FYNNEI. Trimming stripped 3 bases from V and 4 bases from J, with 9 bases between. CDR3 length: 13 amino acids. CDR3: CASSDGGTYGYTF. CDR3 in DNA: TGTGCCAGCAGTGACGGGGGGACCTATGGCTACACCTTC.

The CDR3 DNA is TGTGCCAGTAGCAGACCGGGACAGGCTTACAATGAGCAGTTCTTC. Its protein product is CASSRPGQAYNEQFF. J is TRBJ2-1 and V is TRBV19; 8 bases map to TRBD1. J was trimmed by 4 bases and V by 6 bases; bases with no gene match: 8. The CDR3 length is 15 residues. Germline V lookup: CDR1 LNHDA, CDR2 SQIVND (reference sequence).

The V call is TRBV27, the J call TRBJ1-3; the D is unclear. This CDR3 region has 16 residues. V was pared by 2 bases and J by 0 bases, with 11 bases between. Germline lookup yields CDR1 MNHEY and CDR2 SMNVEV (reference sequence). The CDR3 nucleotides are TGTGCCAGCAGTTTAGGTCACCCTACCTCTGGAAACACCATATATTTT. It is translated as CASSLGHPTSGNTIYF.

The rearrangement joins TRBV5-6 to TRBJ2-1; 7 bases map to TRBD1. Per the germline V gene, CDR1 is SGHDT and CDR2 is YYEEEE. Losses at the gene ends were 5 bases for V and 5 bases for J; bases not matched to a gene: 7. The length of the CDR3 is 14 residues. Here the CDR3 DNA reads TGTGCCAGCAGTCTTCCGGGACAGAACAATGAGCAGTTCTTC. It yields the protein CASSLPGQNNEQFF.

The chain has TRBV30 and TRBJ1-3, with no clear D. Deletions cut 0 bases from V and 4 bases from J, with 7 bases between. The CDR3 extends over 13 amino acids. Germline CDR1 is GTSNPN and CDR2 is SVGIG (reference sequence). CDR3 DNA sequence: TGTGCCTGGAGTGTACGGAGGGGAAACACCATATATTTT. Protein: CAWSVRRGNTIYF.

About this clone itself: Relative to the germline gene, one junction end is altered; a read error may explain this. The chain is built from TRBV5-1 and TRBJ1-6; D is possibly TRBD1 (6 bases). Germline loops: CDR1 SGHRS, CDR2 YFSETQ. This CDR3 comprises 16 residues. The CDR3 loop reads CTSSLGDRRYNSPLHF. In DNA form, the CDR3 reads TGCACCAGCAGCTTGGGTGACAGGAGATATAATTCACCCCTCCACTTT. The full variable domain, rest sourced from reference TRBV5-1 and TRBJ1-6, is KAGVTQTPRYLIKTRGQQVTLSCSPISGHRSVSWYQQTPGQGLQFLFEYFSETQRNKGNFPGRFSGRQFSNSRSEMNVSTLELGDSALYLCTSSLGDRRYNSPLHFGNGTRLTVT.

The chain recombines TRBV5-1 with TRBJ2-7, with D maybe TRBD1 (5 bases). Trimming left V 3 bases short and J 2 bases short, with 9 bases between. Germline CDR1 and CDR2: SGHRS and YFSETQ. The CDR3 loop spans 13 amino acids. The CDR3 sequence: CASSSQAPYEQYF. DNA for the CDR3: TGCGCCAGCAGCTCACAGGCCCCCTACGAGCAGTACTTC.

The chain employs TRBV2 and TRBJ1-5; D unclear. The V gene lost 4 bases and the J gene lost 0 bases, with 10 bases spanning the gap. The CDR3 spans 15 residues. CDR1 SNHLY and CDR2 FYNNEI come from the germline V gene. This chain's CDR3 is CASSALAFSNQPQHF. The CDR3 nucleotides are TGTGCCAGCAGTGCTCTGGCCTTTAGCAATCAGCCCCAGCATTTT.

This chain joins TRBV19 and TRBJ2-5, with D maybe TRBD2 (6 bases). The CDR3 runs 15 residues. Trimming pared 3 bases from V and 4 bases from J, leaving 15 bases between. CDR1 and CDR2 (germline): LNHDA, SQIVND (reference sequence). The CDR3 DNA follows: TGTGCCAGTAGTATCATGGGGGGTTCAGGAGAGACCCAGTACTTC. Translated, it gives CASSIMGGSGETQYF.

V and J are TRBV14 and TRBJ1-2, with D perhaps matching TRBD1 (6 bases). This CDR3 region has 14 residues. In germline, CDR1 is SGHDN, CDR2 FVKESK. Trimming shortened V by 2 bases and J by 5 bases, and 12 bases separated the two germline ends. The chain's CDR3 is CASSQLTGLYGYTF. In nucleotides, the CDR3 is TGTGCCAGCAGCCAACTGACAGGCCTATATGGCTACACCTTC.

This rearrangement joins TRBV6-5 to TRBJ2-5; weak D call: TRBD2 (5 bases). This CDR3 is built from 15 residues. Germline V gene sequence: CDR1 MNHEY, CDR2 SVGAGI. Trimming removed 7 bases at V and 5 bases at J, with 20 bases between. The DNA for the CDR3 is TGTGCCAGCACCCGACCGGGTGTCGGGGTGGAGACCCAGTACTTC. This encodes CASTRPGVGVETQYF.

The chain recombines TRBV27 with TRBJ2-3; 8 bases line up with TRBD2. The trim removed 4 bases at V and 2 bases at J, leaving 17 bases unmatched. The CDR3 consists of 19 residues. CDR1 is MNHEY and CDR2 is SMNVEV in the germline V gene (reference sequence). CDR3 region: CASSSSFFASGFYTDTQYF. CDR3 nucleotide sequence: TGTGCCAGCAGTTCATCCTTCTTCGCTAGCGGGTTCTACACAGATACGCAGTATTTT.

V usage is TRBV24-1 and J usage is TRBJ2-5; D is possibly TRBD1 (5 bases). V was trimmed by 8 bases and J by 3 bases, leaving 12 bases between them. This CDR3 comprises 13 residues. Per the germline V gene, CDR1 is KGHDR and CDR2 is SFDVKD. The chain's CDR3 is CATKGQSEETQYF. The CDR3 bases are TGTGCCACCAAGGGGCAGTCGGAAGAGACCCAGTACTTC.

This sequence joins TRBV3-1 (or the pseudogene TRBV3-2) and TRBJ2-5; 9 bases fit TRBD2. V gave up 1 base and J gave up 0 bases; unmatched junction bases: 6. The CDR3 runs to 17 residues. Per the germline V gene, CDR1 is LGHDT and CDR2 is YNNKEL (reference sequence). As DNA, the CDR3 is TGTGCCAGCAGCCAAGTTTCTAGCGGGGCCTACCAAGAGACCCAGTACTTC. Translated, it gives CASSQVSSGAYQETQYF.

The chain couples TRBV7-2 to TRBJ2-2, with 7 bases that match TRBD2. The CDR3 consists of 16 residues. Germline CDR1 is SGHTA and CDR2 is FQGNSA. V gave up 3 bases and J gave up 7 bases; unmatched junction bases: 11. The chain's CDR3 is CASSLMLVSGGGELFF. As DNA, the CDR3 is TGTGCCAGCAGCTTGATGTTAGTATCGGGAGGCGGGGAGCTGTTTTTT.

This clone was observed a handful of times. CDR3: CATSAGPTYEQYF. CDR3 in DNA: TGTGCCACCAGCGCAGGCCCCACCTACGAGCAGTACTTC. The chain has TRBV15 and TRBJ2-7, with D unresolved. From germline, CDR1 is LNHNV and CDR2 YYDKDF (reference sequence). Between the trimmed V and J ends, which lost 5 bases and 2 bases, there was a span of 10 bases. CDR3 length: 13 residues. Full variable domain (outside the CDR3, taken from reference TRBV15 and TRBJ2-7): DAMVIQNPRYQVTQFGKPVTLSCSQTLNHNVMYWYQQKSSQAPKLLFHYYDKDFNNEADTPDNFQSRRPNTSFCFLDIRSPGLGDTAMYLCATSAGPTYEQYFGPGTRLTVT.